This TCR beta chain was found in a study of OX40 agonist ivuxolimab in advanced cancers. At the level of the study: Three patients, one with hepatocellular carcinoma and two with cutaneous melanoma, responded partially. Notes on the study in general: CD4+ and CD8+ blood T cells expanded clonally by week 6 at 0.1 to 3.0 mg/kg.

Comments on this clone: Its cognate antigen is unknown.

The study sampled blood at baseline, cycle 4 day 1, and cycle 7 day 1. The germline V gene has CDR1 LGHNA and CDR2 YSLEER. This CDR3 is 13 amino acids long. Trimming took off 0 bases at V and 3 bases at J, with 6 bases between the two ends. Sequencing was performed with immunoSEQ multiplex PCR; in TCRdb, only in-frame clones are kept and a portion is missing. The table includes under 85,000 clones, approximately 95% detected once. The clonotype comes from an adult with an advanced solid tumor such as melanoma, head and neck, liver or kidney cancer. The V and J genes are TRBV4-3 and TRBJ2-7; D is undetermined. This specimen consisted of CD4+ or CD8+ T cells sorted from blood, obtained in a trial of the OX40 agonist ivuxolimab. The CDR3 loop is CASSQEAGYEQYF. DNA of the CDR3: TGCGCCAGCAGCCAAGAGGCAGGCTACGAGCAGTACTTC.